The sequence of this T cell receptor beta chain was determined in a study of shared clonotypes between healthy human individuals. Germline values: CDR1 MNHNY, CDR2 SVGAGI (reference sequence). The CDR3 has 16 residues. V shed 5 bases and J shed 4 bases, with 17 bases lying between them. General study findings and limits: In contrast to clonotypes shared by all four donors, non-shared clonotypes had lower generation probabilities. Rarefaction demonstrated incomplete sorted-subset sequencing despite large depth.

Details on this clone: The antigen remains undetermined.

Repertoires were generated with immunoSEQ multiplex PCR, while TCRdb's copy carries only in-frame clones and drops some. Altogether some 1.5 million clones are present, nearly 99% being singletons, with the ten largest covering about 0.42%. The TCR comes from a young man in good health. The V and J genes are TRBV6-6 and TRBJ1-4; tentatively, D is TRBD1 (6 bases). Sample: naive CD4+ T cells sorted from blood. Subset reported: CD45RA+ positively selected. The CDR3 region is CASSAGTTPRNEKLFF. The CDR3 DNA reads as TGTGCCAGCAGTGCCGGGACAACTCCCCGTAATGAAAAACTGTTTTTT.